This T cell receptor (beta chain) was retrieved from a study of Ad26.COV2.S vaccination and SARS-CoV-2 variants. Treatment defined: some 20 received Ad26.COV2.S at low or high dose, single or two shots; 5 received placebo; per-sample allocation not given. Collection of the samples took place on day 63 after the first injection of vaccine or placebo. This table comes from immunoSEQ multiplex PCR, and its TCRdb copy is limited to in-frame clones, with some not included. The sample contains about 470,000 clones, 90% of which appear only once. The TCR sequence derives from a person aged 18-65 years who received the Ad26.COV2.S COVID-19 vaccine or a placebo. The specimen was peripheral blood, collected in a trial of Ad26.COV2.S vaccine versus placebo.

The DNA of the CDR3 is TGTGCCAGCAGCAACGGAGGCTCGCCAGAAAGAACCTTC. Protein product: CASSNGGSPERTF. The chain links TRBV7-3 to TRBJ1-2; no clear D. There are 13 residues in the CDR3. Germline CDR1 and CDR2: SGHTA and FQGTGA. The V gene lost 5 bases and the J gene lost 14 bases, with 21 bases spanning the gap.